The 12 T cell receptor beta chains presented below share a single source sample, sequenced in a study of T cells in Graves' hyperthyroidism and ophthalmopathy. TCR beta CDR3 region amplification was performed from RNA transcripts. First-round RT-PCR of the TCR CDR3 relied on the HTBI primer set. TCRdb called the multiplex PCR reads again in MiXCR, with one record for every CDR3 protein. The sample has under 800,000 distinct CDR3 sequences, about 14% seen once. Sequencing was performed on blood. The receptor set was obtained from a woman aged 18 to 35 with Graves' hyperthyroidism.

This clonotype was counted many times. The chain recombines TRBV7-9 with TRBJ2-5; D might be TRBD2 (6 bases). Germline V lookup: CDR1 SEHNR, CDR2 FQNEAQ (reference sequence). V was cut by 1 base and J by 0 bases, with 12 bases left in between. The CDR3 covers 16 residues. The CDR3 spells CASSLGGSGHQETQYF. As DNA, the CDR3 is TGTGCCAGCAGCTTAGGGGGTAGCGGACACCAAGAGACCCAGTACTTC.

In the case of this clonotype: A junction boundary mismatches the germline segment, possibly from a read error. This chain connects TRBV28 to TRBJ1-5; D is uncertain. Germline values: CDR1 MDHEN, CDR2 SYDVKM. The CDR3 loop spans 14 amino acids. CDR3 nucleotides: TGTGCCGGCAGCCACGACATTAGCAATCAGCCCCAGCATTTT. Its protein is CAGSHDISNQPQHF.

This clonotype was counted a few times. The chain uses TRBV6-2 or TRBV6-3 and TRBJ2-4; D might be TRBD2 (6 bases). CDR1 MNHEY and CDR2 SVGEGT come from the germline V gene. The CDR3 sequence is 14 residues long. Trimming left V 6 bases short and J 6 bases short, with 15 bases between. DNA of the CDR3: TGTGCCAGCAGGTCCGGGGGACGGGGAAACATTCAGTACTTC. This encodes CASRSGGRGNIQYF.

The V call is TRBV12-3 or TRBV12-4, the J call TRBJ1-2, with unresolved D. Trimming stripped 1 base from V and 7 bases from J, with 10 bases between. This CDR3 contains 13 residues. The CDR3 is CASSLDRDSGYTF. CDR3 nucleotides: TGTGCCAGCAGTTTAGACCGGGATTCTGGCTACACCTTC.

The rearrangement uses TRBV7-9 and TRBJ2-7, with D possibly being TRBD1 or TRBD2 (7 bases each). CDR3 length equals 14 residues. V lost 5 bases to trimming and J lost 4 bases, with 15 bases between them. CDR1 SEHNR and CDR2 FQNEAQ come from the germline V gene (reference sequence). DNA of the CDR3: TGTGCCAGCAGCCCCGGGACAGCGGGGTACGAGCAGTACTTC. Protein: CASSPGTAGYEQYF. The variable domain in full, with the rest retrieved from reference TRBV7-9 and TRBJ2-7, is DTGVSQNPRHKITKRGQNVTFRCDPISEHNRLYWYRQTLGQGPEFLTYFQNEAQLEKSRLLSDRFSAERPKGSFSTLEIQRTEQGDSAMYLCASSPGTAGYEQYFGPGTRLTVT.

This clonotype came up many times. The chain links TRBV30 to TRBJ1-5; no definite D call. The CDR3 runs 15 residues. Germline V CDR1 and CDR2: GTSNPN, SVGIG (reference sequence). The V gene lost 1 base and the J gene lost 3 bases, with 13 bases spanning the gap. CDR3: CAWSAAPGPNQPQHF. CDR3 bases: TGTGCCTGGAGTGCGGCTCCGGGCCCCAATCAGCCCCAGCATTTT. The variable domain in full, completed from reference TRBV30 and TRBJ1-5, reads SQTIHQWPATLVQPVGSPLSLECTVEGTSNPNLYWYRQAAGRGLQLLFYSVGIGQISSEVPQNLSASRPQDRQFILSSKKLLLSDSGFYLCAWSAAPGPNQPQHFGDGTRLSIL.

This rearrangement joins TRBV6-1 to TRBJ1-2; D may be TRBD1 (6 bases). V gave up 7 bases and J gave up 10 bases, with 25 bases separating them. CDR3 length equals 15 residues. Looked up from germline, CDR1 is MNHNS and CDR2 is SASEGT. Here the CDR3 reads CASKIQQGLGGFYTF. The CDR3 coding sequence is TGTGCCAGCAAGATCCAACAGGGTTTGGGCGGGTTCTACACCTTC.

The J gene is TRBJ1-1, the V gene TRBV6-1, with 7 bases lining up with TRBD1. Germline V gives CDR1 MNHNS, CDR2 SASEGT. After removal of 6 bases from V and 11 bases from J, the junction contained 12 bases not matched to a gene. There are 13 residues in the CDR3. CDR3 sequence: CASSTGEALKAFF. CDR3 bases: TGTGCCAGCAGCACAGGGGAGGCGTTGAAGGCTTTCTTT.

In this sample, this clonotype turned up many times. This chain uses TRBV28 with TRBJ2-3, with 13 bases matching TRBD2. CDR1 is MDHEN, CDR2 SYDVKM, per germline. The J segment lost 1 base and the V segment lost 6 bases, leaving 13 bases of the junction unmatched. The CDR3 runs 19 residues. CDR3 region: CASRTPKLAGGPGTDTQYF. The CDR3 coding sequence is TGTGCCAGCAGGACCCCCAAACTAGCGGGAGGGCCTGGCACAGATACGCAGTATTTT. Looking up the rest from reference TRBV28 and TRBJ2-3 gives the full variable domain: DVKVTQSSRYLVKRTGEKVFLECVQDMDHENMFWYRQDPGLGLRLIYFSYDVKMKEKGDIPEGYSVSREKKERFSLILESASTNQTSMYLCASRTPKLAGGPGTDTQYFGPGTRLTVL.

This sequence joins TRBV7-9 and TRBJ2-1; D is tentatively TRBD1 or TRBD2 (5 bases each). This CDR3 contains 15 residues. The germline V gene has CDR1 SEHNR and CDR2 FQNEAQ (reference sequence). Trimming left V 7 bases short and J 3 bases short, with 16 bases between. CDR3 nucleotide sequence: TGTGCCAGCAAGCTTATGGGGACGGGCTACAATGAGCAGTTCTTC. Protein product: CASKLMGTGYNEQFF. The entire variable domain, with the rest obtained from reference TRBV7-9 and TRBJ2-1, is as follows: DTGVSQNPRHKITKRGQNVTFRCDPISEHNRLYWYRQTLGQGPEFLTYFQNEAQLEKSRLLSDRFSAERPKGSFSTLEIQRTEQGDSAMYLCASKLMGTGYNEQFFGPGTRLTVL.

This clonotype was recorded only once. Given a much more abundant clone one base away, this may be a read error. CDR3 amino acids: CASSRLVAEGGTGELSF. The CDR3 DNA reads as TGTGCCAGCAGCCGCCTCGTGGCGGAGGGTGGCACCGGGGAGCTGTCTTTT. V and J are TRBV4-2 and TRBJ2-2, with D maybe TRBD2 (6 bases). This CDR3 spans 17 amino acids. Germline CDR1 is LGHNA and CDR2 is YNFKEQ.

This clonotype was seen ten or more times. The genes are TRBV18 and TRBJ2-7; perhaps D is TRBD1 or TRBD2 (6 bases each). Trimming removed 3 bases from V and 7 bases from J, with 19 bases in between. This CDR3 is 15 amino acids long. Germline V gene data show CDR1 as KGHSH and CDR2 as LQKENI. The chain's CDR3 is CASSPRLGGLGEQYF. For the CDR3, the DNA is TGTGCCAGCTCACCCCGACTAGGGGGACTGGGTGAGCAGTACTTC.